Below are 4 T cell receptor beta chains sequenced from a single sample in a study of CD8 T cells in Susac syndrome. Reverse transcription of roughly 0.5 to 1 ug RNA was carried out with random hexamers. TCRdb fed the immunoSEQ multiplex PCR reads into MiXCR, producing one record per CDR3 protein. This table holds about 190,000 distinct CDR3 sequences, 95% found once. The sample consisted of CD8+ T cells from PBMCs. These receptors came from a human donor with Susac syndrome.

V and J are TRBV11-2 and TRBJ2-7; either TRBD1 or TRBD2 may supply D (6 bases each). CDR3 length: 14 amino acids. Germline CDR1 reads SGHAT; CDR2 reads FQNNGV. Trimming stripped 5 bases from V and 3 bases from J, with 14 bases between. CDR3 region: CASSTRGHGYEQYF. The CDR3 DNA follows: TGTGCCAGCAGCACCCGGGGGCATGGCTACGAGCAGTACTTC.

This chain connects TRBV30 to TRBJ2-7; TRBD2 aligns across 9 bases. V lost 0 bases and J lost 7; bases outside the gene matches: 10. Germline V lookup: CDR1 GTSNPN, CDR2 SVGIG (reference sequence). This CDR3 is 15 amino acids long. CDR3 bases: TGTGCCTGGAGTGTGTTAGCGGGGGCCTCCGGAGAGCAGTACTTC. It codes for CAWSVLAGASGEQYF.

The CDR3 loop is CASSDETSTDTQYF. The CDR3 nucleotides read TGTGCCAGCAGTGACGAGACTAGCACAGATACGCAGTATTTT. The chain couples TRBV25-1 to TRBJ2-3; D uncertain. The germline V and J ends were trimmed by 3 bases and 0 bases, with 7 bases remaining between them. The CDR3 length is 14 residues. Germline V gene data show CDR1 as MGHDK and CDR2 as SYGVNS.

V and J are TRBV9 and TRBJ2-1; D uncertain. The V end lost 1 base, the J end lost 8 bases, and 4 bases lay between the germline ends. The germline V gene encodes CDR1 SGDLS and CDR2 YYNGEE. This CDR3 has 11 residues. The CDR3, as DNA: TGTGCCAGCAGCGTATCCCATGAGCAGTTCTTC. This sequence encodes CASSVSHEQFF.